The 11 T cell receptor beta chains below come from one sample, sequenced in a study of shared clonotypes between healthy human individuals. This table comes from immunoSEQ multiplex PCR, and its TCRdb copy is limited to in-frame clones, with some not included. Here the sample spans 2 million to 2.5 million clones, approximately 94% being singletons. Material for sequencing was naive CD4+ T cells sorted from blood. Sample subset: CD45RA+ positively selected. Source of these receptors: a man younger than 35 in good health.

The chain is built from TRBV18 and TRBJ1-1; D is unresolved. V was cut by 2 bases and J by 5 bases, with 15 bases left in between. In germline, CDR1 is KGHSH, CDR2 LQKENI. The CDR3 has 15 residues. The CDR3 DNA reads TGTGCCAGCTCACCAGTTGGAGCAGTGGGAACTGAAGCTTTCTTT. Amino acid sequence: CASSPVGAVGTEAFF.

The genes are TRBV4-2 and TRBJ2-3; D ambiguous. The CDR3 extends over 15 amino acids. Trimming shortened V by 0 bases and J by 1 base, and 8 bases separated the two germline ends. CDR1 is LGHNA and CDR2 is YNFKEQ in the germline V gene. The DNA of the CDR3 is TGTGCCAGCAGCCAAGAACACACTGGCACAGATACGCAGTATTTT. Protein product: CASSQEHTGTDTQYF.

This sequence joins TRBV6-5 and TRBJ1-2; D remains unclear. Trimming stripped 6 bases from V and 5 bases from J, with 10 bases between. The CDR3 is 12 residues long. Per the germline V gene, CDR1 is MNHEY and CDR2 is SVGAGI. The CDR3 nucleotides read TGTGCCAGCAGCGCGGGGTGGTATGGCTACACCTTC. It specifies CASSAGWYGYTF.

J is TRBJ2-7 and V is TRBV10-1, with TRBD2 as a possible D gene (6 bases). Trimming took off 2 bases at V and 0 bases at J, with 11 bases between the two ends. The CDR3 has 15 residues. Germline V gene sequence: CDR1 WNHNN, CDR2 SYGVQD (reference sequence). As DNA, the CDR3 is TGCGCCAGCAGTGAGGGCGGAGGGGCCTCCTACGAGCAGTACTTC. It codes for CASSEGGGASYEQYF.

J is TRBJ2-7 and V is TRBV19, with 7 nucleotides matching TRBD2. The CDR3 is made up of 15 amino acids. The germline V gene encodes CDR1 LNHDA and CDR2 SQIVND (reference sequence). Trimming took 1 base from V and 5 from J; bases not matched to a gene: 8. The CDR3 coding sequence is TGTGCCAGTAGTATAGCGGCGGGAGCACGGCACGAGCAGTACTTC. It encodes CASSIAAGARHEQYF.

V usage is TRBV7-9 and J usage is TRBJ2-7; 12 bases align to TRBD2. The germline gives CDR1 SEHNR, CDR2 FQNEAQ (reference sequence). This CDR3 comprises 15 residues. V trimming: 5 bases; J trimming: 5 bases; junction bases outside the gene matches: 7. Here the CDR3 DNA reads TGTGCCAGCAGCCCTCTAGCGGGGGGGCGGCACGAGCAGTACTTC. Protein sequence: CASSPLAGGRHEQYF.

V gene TRBV2 combines with J gene TRBJ2-1; TRBD2 matches 10 bases. Germline V CDR1 and CDR2: SNHLY, FYNNEI. V was pared by 3 bases and J by 8 bases, with 7 bases of the junction left unmatched. The CDR3 length is 15 residues. The CDR3 protein is CASSDPGLAIHEQFF. The CDR3 nucleotides are TGTGCCAGCAGTGACCCGGGACTAGCGATTCATGAGCAGTTCTTC.

The chain employs TRBV5-4 and TRBJ1-2, with D possibly matching TRBD1 (5 bases). The length of the CDR3 is 13 residues. Trimming removed 6 bases at V and 7 bases at J, with 16 bases between. Per the germline V gene, CDR1 is SGHNT and CDR2 is YYREEE (reference sequence). The CDR3: CASTRRGGSGYTF. The CDR3 DNA follows: TGTGCCAGCACCCGGCGGGGGGGTTCTGGCTACACCTTC.

The rearrangement uses TRBV9 and TRBJ2-7; TRBD2 matches at 8 bases. The V gene end was trimmed by 4 bases and the J gene end by 7 bases; junction bases not matched to a gene: 13. The CDR3 spans 15 residues. CDR1 SGDLS and CDR2 YYNGEE come from the germline V gene. CDR3 DNA sequence: TGTGCCAGCAGCCCAACTAGCGGAACTCGGGCGGAGCAGTACTTC. Translated, it gives CASSPTSGTRAEQYF. Filled out from reference TRBV9 and TRBJ2-7, the complete variable domain reads DSGVTQTPKHLITATGQRVTLRCSPRSGDLSVYWYQQSLDQGLQFLIQYYNGEERAKGNILERFSAQQFPDLHSELNLSSLELGDSALYFCASSPTSGTRAEQYFGPGTRLTVT.

CDR3 coding DNA: TGTGCCAGCAGCTTAGGAGCGGGGTCCAACTACGAGCAGTACTTC. This translates into CASSLGAGSNYEQYF. The chain carries TRBV7-9 and TRBJ2-7; 7 bases match TRBD2. Germline V gene lookup returns CDR1 SEHNR and CDR2 FQNEAQ (reference sequence). This CDR3 has 15 amino acids. Trimming removed 1 base from V and 3 bases from J; junction bases left unmatched: 6.

V usage is TRBV18 and J usage is TRBJ2-1; tentative D call: TRBD2 (5 bases). CDR1 is KGHSH, CDR2 LQKENI, per germline. The ends were cut back, 6 bases at V and 3 bases at J, with 12 bases in the middle. The CDR3 runs 14 residues. CDR3 DNA sequence: TGTGCCAGCTCCGGCACCGGACTCTACAATGAGCAGTTCTTC. This encodes CASSGTGLYNEQFF.